The clone carrying this T cell receptor (beta chain) was seen more than once but under ten times. Its cognate antigen is unknown. Germline V gives CDR1 SGHRS, CDR2 YFSETQ. Trimming stripped 5 bases from V and 1 base from J, with 13 bases between. The length of the CDR3 is 14 residues. The sample comes from a study of cytomegalovirus exposure and HLA in healthy donors. Across the whole study: An early data release held about 85 million unique TCRs from HLA-typed donors. Study observations and caveats: In an earlier analysis, about 90% or about 30%: the productive usage of most TCR beta V segments. Most sequenced TCRs were rare (though some public TCRs occurred in many donors). Follow-up analysis found HLA locus-dependent TCR association rates, highest for DRB1 and lowest for HLA-C.

Primers for the PCR totalled 60 Vbeta and 13 Jbeta. The data were produced by immunoSEQ multiplex PCR, yet TCRdb's version contains in-frame clones alone and is incomplete. The sample yields some 110,000 clones, approximately 80% seen once. This sequence was found in a man aged 50-59 years in good health and CMV-seropositive. The rearrangement joins TRBV5-1 to TRBJ2-7; TRBD1 is a possible D gene (5 bases). Material: PBMCs. In nucleotides, the CDR3 is TGCGCCAGCAGATTCATGACAGCGTCCTACGAGCAGTACTTC. This codes for CASRFMTASYEQYF.